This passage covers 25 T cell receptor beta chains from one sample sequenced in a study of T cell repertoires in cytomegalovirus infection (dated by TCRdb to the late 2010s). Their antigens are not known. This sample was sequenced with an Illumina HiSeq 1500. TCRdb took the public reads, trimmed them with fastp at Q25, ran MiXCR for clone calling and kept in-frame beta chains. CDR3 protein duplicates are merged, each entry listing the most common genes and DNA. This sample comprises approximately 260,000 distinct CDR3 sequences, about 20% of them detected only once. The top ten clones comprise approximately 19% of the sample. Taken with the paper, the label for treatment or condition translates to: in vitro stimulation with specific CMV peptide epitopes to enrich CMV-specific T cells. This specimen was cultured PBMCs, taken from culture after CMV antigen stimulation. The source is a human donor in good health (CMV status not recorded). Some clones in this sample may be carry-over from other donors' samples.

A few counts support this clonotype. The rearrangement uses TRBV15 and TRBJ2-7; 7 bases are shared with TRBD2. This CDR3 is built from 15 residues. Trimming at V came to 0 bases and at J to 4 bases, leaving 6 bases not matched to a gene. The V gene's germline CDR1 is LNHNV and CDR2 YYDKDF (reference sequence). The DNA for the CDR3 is TGTGCCACCAGCAGAGAAAAGGACGGGGGGTACGAGCAGTACTTC. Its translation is CATSREKDGGYEQYF.

The CDR3 DNA reads as TGCAGCGCTAATGGACAGGGGGCTTACACTGAAGCTTTCTTT. Residues: CSANGQGAYTEAFF. The V and J genes are TRBV29-1 and TRBJ1-1; 11 bases align to TRBD1. The trim removed 7 bases at V and 3 bases at J, leaving 7 bases unmatched. The V gene's germline CDR1 is SQVTM and CDR2 ANQGSEA. The CDR3 is 14 residues long.

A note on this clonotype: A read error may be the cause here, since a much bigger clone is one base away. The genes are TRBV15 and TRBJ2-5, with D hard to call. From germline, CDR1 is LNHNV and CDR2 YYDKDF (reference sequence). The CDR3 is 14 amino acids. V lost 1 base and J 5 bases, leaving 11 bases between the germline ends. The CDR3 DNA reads TGTGCCACCAGCAGAGCGTGGACCCGGGAGACCCAGTACTTC. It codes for CATSRAWTRETQYF.

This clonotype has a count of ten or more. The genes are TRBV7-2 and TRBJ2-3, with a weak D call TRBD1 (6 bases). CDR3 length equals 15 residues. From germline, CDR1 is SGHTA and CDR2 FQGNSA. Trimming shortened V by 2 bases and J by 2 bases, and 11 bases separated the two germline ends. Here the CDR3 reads CASSLWGQDTDTQYF. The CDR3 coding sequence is TGTGCCAGCAGCTTATGGGGGCAGGACACAGATACGCAGTATTTT.

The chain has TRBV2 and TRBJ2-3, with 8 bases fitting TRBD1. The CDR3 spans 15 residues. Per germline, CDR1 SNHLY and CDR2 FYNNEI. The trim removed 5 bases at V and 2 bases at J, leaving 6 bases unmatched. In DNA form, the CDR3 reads TGTGCCAGCAGTAGGACAGGGCTCGACACAGATACGCAGTATTTT. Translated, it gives CASSRTGLDTDTQYF. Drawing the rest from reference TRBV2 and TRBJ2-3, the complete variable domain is EPEVTQTPSHQVTQMGQEVILRCVPISNHLYFYWYRQILGQKVEFLVSFYNNEISEKSEIFDDQFSVERPDGSNFTLKIRSTKLEDSAMYFCASSRTGLDTDTQYFGPGTRLTVL.

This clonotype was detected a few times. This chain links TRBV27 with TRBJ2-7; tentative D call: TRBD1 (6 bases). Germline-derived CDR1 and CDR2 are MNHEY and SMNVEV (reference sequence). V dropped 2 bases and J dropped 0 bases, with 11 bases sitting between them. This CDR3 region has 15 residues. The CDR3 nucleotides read TGTGCCAGCAGTTTAACTTGGGACAACTCCTACGAGCAGTACTTC. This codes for CASSLTWDNSYEQYF.

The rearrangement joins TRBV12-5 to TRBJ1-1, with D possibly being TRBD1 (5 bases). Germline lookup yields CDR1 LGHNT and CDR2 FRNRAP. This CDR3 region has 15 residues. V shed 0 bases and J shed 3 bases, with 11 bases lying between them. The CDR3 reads CASGLVRWGDTEAFF. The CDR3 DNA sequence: TGTGCTAGTGGTTTGGTACGGTGGGGGGACACTGAAGCTTTCTTT.

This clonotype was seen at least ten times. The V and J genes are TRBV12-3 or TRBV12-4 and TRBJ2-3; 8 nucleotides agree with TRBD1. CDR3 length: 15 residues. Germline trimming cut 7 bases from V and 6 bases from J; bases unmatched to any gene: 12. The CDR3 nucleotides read TGTGCCAGCACCCTCGGGACAGGAGGAGGCGATACGCAGTATTTT. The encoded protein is CASTLGTGGGDTQYF.

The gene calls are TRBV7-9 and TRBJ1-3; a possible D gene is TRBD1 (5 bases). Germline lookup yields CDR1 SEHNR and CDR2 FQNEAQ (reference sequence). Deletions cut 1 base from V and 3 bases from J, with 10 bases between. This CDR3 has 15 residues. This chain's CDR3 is CASSLVQALGNTIYF. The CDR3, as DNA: TGTGCCAGCAGCTTAGTACAGGCGCTTGGAAACACCATATATTTT.

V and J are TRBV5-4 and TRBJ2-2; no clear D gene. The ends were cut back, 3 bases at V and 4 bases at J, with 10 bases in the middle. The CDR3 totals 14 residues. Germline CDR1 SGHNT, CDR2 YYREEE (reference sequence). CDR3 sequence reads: CASSWTRRTGELFF. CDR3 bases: TGTGCCAGCAGCTGGACGAGACGCACCGGGGAGCTGTTTTTT.

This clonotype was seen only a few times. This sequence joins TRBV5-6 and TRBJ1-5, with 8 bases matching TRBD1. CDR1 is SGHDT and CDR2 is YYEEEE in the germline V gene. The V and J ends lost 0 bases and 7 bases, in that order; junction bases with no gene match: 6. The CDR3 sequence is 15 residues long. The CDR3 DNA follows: TGTGCCAGCAGCTTGGCAGGGGGCGCGGGGCAGCCCCAGCATTTT. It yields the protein CASSLAGGAGQPQHF. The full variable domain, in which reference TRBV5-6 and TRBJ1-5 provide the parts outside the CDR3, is DAGVTQSPTHLIKTRGQQVTLRCSPKSGHDTVSWYQQALGQGPQFIFQYYEEEERQRGNFPDRFSGHQFPNYSSELNVNALLLGDSALYLCASSLAGGAGQPQHFGDGTRLSIL.

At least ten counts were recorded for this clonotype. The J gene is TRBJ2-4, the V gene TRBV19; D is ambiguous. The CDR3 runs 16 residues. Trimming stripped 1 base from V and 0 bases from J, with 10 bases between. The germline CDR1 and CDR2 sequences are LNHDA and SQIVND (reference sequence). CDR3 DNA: TGTGCCAGTAGTATAGGTCCGGTACTAGCCAAAAACATTCAGTACTTC. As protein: CASSIGPVLAKNIQYF.

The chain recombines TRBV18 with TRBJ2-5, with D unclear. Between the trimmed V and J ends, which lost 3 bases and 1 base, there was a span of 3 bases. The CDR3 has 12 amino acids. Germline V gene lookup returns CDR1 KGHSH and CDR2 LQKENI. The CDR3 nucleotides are TGTGCCAGCTCACCGATCCAAGAGACCCAGTACTTC. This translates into CASSPIQETQYF. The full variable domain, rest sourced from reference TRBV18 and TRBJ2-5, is NAGVMQNPRHLVRRRGQEARLRCSPMKGHSHVYWYRQLPEEGLKFMVYLQKENIIDESGMPKERFSAEFPKEGPSILRIQQVVRGDSAAYFCASSPIQETQYFGPGTRLLVL.

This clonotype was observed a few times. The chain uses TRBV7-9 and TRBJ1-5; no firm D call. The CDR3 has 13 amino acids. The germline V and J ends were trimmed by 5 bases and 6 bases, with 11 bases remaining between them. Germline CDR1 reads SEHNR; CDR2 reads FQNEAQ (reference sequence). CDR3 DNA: TGTGCCAGCAGCCTGGGAGAGGTTCAGCCCCAGCATTTT. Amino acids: CASSLGEVQPQHF.

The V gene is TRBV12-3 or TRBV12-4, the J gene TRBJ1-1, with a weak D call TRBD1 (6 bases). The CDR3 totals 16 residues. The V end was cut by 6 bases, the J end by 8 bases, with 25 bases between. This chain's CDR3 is CASSLGPGVAGSEAFF. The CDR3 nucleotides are TGTGCCAGCAGCTTGGGGCCAGGGGTTGCGGGATCGGAAGCTTTCTTT.

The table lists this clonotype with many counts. The CDR3 DNA sequence: TGTGCCAGCAGCTTTAGGCAGTCGGACATTCAGTACTTC. Its protein is CASSFRQSDIQYF. The chain couples TRBV7-2 to TRBJ2-4; no reliable D call. The CDR3 has 13 residues. Germline lookup yields CDR1 SGHTA and CDR2 FQGNSA. The V end lost 3 bases, the J end lost 8 bases, and 11 bases lay between the germline ends.

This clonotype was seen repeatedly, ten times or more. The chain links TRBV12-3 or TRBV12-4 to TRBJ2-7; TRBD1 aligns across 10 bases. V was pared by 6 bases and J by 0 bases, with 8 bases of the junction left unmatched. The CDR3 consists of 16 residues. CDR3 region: CASRKTGTGASYEQYF. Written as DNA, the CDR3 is TGTGCCAGCAGAAAAACCGGGACAGGGGCCTCCTACGAGCAGTACTTC.

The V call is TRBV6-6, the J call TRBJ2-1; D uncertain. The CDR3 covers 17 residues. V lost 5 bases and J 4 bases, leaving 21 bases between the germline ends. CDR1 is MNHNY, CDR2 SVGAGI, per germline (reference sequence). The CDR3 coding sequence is TGTGCCAGCAGTAACCGCCCTCTATCGCGGTTATACAATGAGCAGTTCTTC. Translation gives CASSNRPLSRLYNEQFF.

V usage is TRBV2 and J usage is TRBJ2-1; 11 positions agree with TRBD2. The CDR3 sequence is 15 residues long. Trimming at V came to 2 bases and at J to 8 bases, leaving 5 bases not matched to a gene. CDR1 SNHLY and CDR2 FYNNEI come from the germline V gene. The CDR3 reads CASSEFLAGGYEQFF. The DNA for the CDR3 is TGTGCCAGCAGTGAATTCCTAGCGGGAGGCTATGAGCAGTTCTTC.

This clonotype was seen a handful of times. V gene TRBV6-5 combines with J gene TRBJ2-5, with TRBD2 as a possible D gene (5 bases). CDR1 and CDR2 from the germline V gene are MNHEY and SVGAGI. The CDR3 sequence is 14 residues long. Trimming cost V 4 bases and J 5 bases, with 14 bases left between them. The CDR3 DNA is TGTGCCAGCAGTTCGCCTAGCCTACGGGAGACCCAGTACTTC. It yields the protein CASSSPSLRETQYF.

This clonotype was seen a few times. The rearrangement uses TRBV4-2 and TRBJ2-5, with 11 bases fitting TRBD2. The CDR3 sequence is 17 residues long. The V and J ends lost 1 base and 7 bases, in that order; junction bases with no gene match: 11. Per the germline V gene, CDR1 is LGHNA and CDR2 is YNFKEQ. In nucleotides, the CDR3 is TGTGCCAGCAGCCAAGGAACCCTAGCGGGAGGAGGGTGGACCCAGTACTTC. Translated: CASSQGTLAGGGWTQYF.

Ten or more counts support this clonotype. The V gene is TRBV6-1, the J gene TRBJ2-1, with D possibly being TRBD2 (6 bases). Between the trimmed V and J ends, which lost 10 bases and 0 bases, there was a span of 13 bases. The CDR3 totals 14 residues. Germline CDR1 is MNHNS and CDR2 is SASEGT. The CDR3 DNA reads TGTGCCACCCTAGCGCCCAGCTCCTACAATGAGCAGTTCTTC. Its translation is CATLAPSSYNEQFF.

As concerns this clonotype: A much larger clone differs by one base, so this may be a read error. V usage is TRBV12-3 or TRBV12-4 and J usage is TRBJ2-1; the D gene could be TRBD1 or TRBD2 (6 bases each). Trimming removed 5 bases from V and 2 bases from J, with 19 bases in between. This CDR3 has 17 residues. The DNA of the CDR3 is TGTGCCAGCAGTCTGAAGATGGGGGGCAGGGCCTACAATGAGCAGTTCTTC. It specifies CASSLKMGGRAYNEQFF.

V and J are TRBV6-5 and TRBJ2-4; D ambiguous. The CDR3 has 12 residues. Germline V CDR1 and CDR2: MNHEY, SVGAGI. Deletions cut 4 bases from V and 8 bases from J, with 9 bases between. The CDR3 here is CASSSPPDIQYF. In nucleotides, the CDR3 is TGTGCCAGCAGTTCCCCCCCTGACATTCAGTACTTC.

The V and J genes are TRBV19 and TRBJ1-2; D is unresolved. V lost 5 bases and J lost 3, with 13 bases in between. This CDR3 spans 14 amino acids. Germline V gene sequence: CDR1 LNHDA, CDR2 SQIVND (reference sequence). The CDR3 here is CASSFDTRDYGYTF. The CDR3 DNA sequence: TGTGCCAGTAGTTTCGACACCCGTGACTATGGCTACACCTTC.